The rows below give T cell receptor beta chains drawn from one sample of a study of blood T cell repertoires in COVID-19. Sequencing used immunoSEQ multiplex PCR; TCRdb keeps in-frame clones, though not all of them. There are about 150,000 clones in the sample; under 80% occur only once, and less than 4.5% lies in the top ten. Input material: peripheral blood. Every receptor here comes from a man in his 60s with acute or convalescent COVID-19. Each CDR3 is given with its conserved first and last residue. The D gene is left open where the match is weak. The size of a clone is reported for some rows only, either as once, few or many, or as a class for expanded clones.

v_gene: TRBV11-2; j_gene: TRBJ2-1; d_gene: TRBD2; abundance: -; CDR3nt: TGTGCCAGCGGACTAGCGGGAGTCAATGAGCAGTTCTTC; CDR3aa: CASGLAGVNEQFF
v_gene: TRBV6-5; j_gene: TRBJ2-3; d_gene: -; abundance: -; CDR3nt: TGTGCCAGCAGTCCCCCCCCAGGTAGCACAGATACGCAGTATTTT; CDR3aa: CASSPPPGSTDTQYF
v_gene: TRBV7-2; j_gene: TRBJ2-1; d_gene: -; abundance: few; CDR3nt: TGTGCCAGCAGCTTAGCCAGGGGAAGTAACAATGAGCAGTTCTTC; CDR3aa: CASSLARGSNNEQFF
v_gene: TRBV5-6; j_gene: TRBJ2-3; d_gene: TRBD2; abundance: -; CDR3nt: TGTGCCAGCAGCCTTATGAGCGGGACGGCAGATACGCAGTATTTT; CDR3aa: CASSLMSGTADTQYF
v_gene: TRBV4-1; j_gene: TRBJ2-1; d_gene: TRBD2; abundance: few; CDR3nt: TGCGCCAGCAGCCAACTCCGGGAGGGCAATGAGCAGTTCTTC; CDR3aa: CASSQLREGNEQFF
v_gene: TRBV2; j_gene: TRBJ2-5; d_gene: TRBD2; abundance: -; CDR3nt: TGTGCCAGCAGTCAATCCCGGACTAGCGGGAGAGAGACCCAGTACTTC; CDR3aa: CASSQSRTSGRETQYF
v_gene: TRBV9; j_gene: TRBJ2-1; d_gene: -; abundance: -; CDR3nt: TGTGCCAGCAGCGTAAGACGAGGGCCGGGTGAGCAGTTCTTC; CDR3aa: CASSVRRGPGEQFF
v_gene: TRBV5-1; j_gene: TRBJ2-7; d_gene: -; abundance: -; CDR3nt: TGCGCCAGCAGCTTGGGCCCGGGACTGAACTACGAGCAGTACTTC; CDR3aa: CASSLGPGLNYEQYF
v_gene: TRBV6-2/TRBV6-3; j_gene: TRBJ2-5; d_gene: TRBD1; abundance: -; CDR3nt: TGTGCCAGCAGTGATGGACAGGGGGGAGAGACCCAGTACTTC; CDR3aa: CASSDGQGGETQYF
v_gene: TRBV19; j_gene: TRBJ2-1; d_gene: -; abundance: -; CDR3nt: TGTGCCAGTAGTAACCCTCCGTGGGGGGATGAGCAGTTCTTC; CDR3aa: CASSNPPWGDEQFF
v_gene: TRBV4-1; j_gene: TRBJ2-7; d_gene: TRBD2; abundance: -; CDR3nt: TGCGCCAGCAGCCAAGACAGAGCGGGGGCCTACGAGCAGTACTTC; CDR3aa: CASSQDRAGAYEQYF
v_gene: TRBV7-8; j_gene: TRBJ2-2; d_gene: -; abundance: -; CDR3nt: TGTGCCAGCAGCTTAATAGGGGGAGTCACCGGGGAGCTGTTTTTT; CDR3aa: CASSLIGGVTGELFF
v_gene: TRBV6-5; j_gene: TRBJ2-1; d_gene: -; abundance: -; CDR3nt: TGTGCCAGCACCAGGGGCGGGAGCTCCCTCAATGAGCAGTTCTTC; CDR3aa: CASTRGGSSLNEQFF
v_gene: TRBV20-1; j_gene: TRBJ2-7; d_gene: -; abundance: few; CDR3nt: TGCAGTGCTAGAGACCTATACGAGCAGTACTTC; CDR3aa: CSARDLYEQYF
v_gene: TRBV9; j_gene: TRBJ2-2; d_gene: -; abundance: -; CDR3nt: TGTGCCAGCAGCGCCCCTCGGCGGGAGAACACCGGGGAGCTGTTTTTT; CDR3aa: CASSAPRRENTGELFF
v_gene: TRBV10-1; j_gene: TRBJ2-3; d_gene: -; abundance: -; CDR3nt: TGCGCCAGCAGTGAGAGGAGCCGACGCACAGATACGCAGTATTTT; CDR3aa: CASSERSRRTDTQYF
v_gene: TRBV5-4; j_gene: TRBJ2-2; d_gene: -; abundance: few; CDR3nt: TGTGCCAGCAGCACTCAGTTGGCGGCCGGGGAGCTGTTTTTT; CDR3aa: CASSTQLAAGELFF
v_gene: TRBV6-5; j_gene: TRBJ2-1; d_gene: TRBD2; abundance: -; CDR3nt: TGTGCCAGCAGTTACTCAGGACTAGCCAATGAGCAGTTCTTC; CDR3aa: CASSYSGLANEQFF
v_gene: TRBV11-2; j_gene: TRBJ2-7; d_gene: TRBD1; abundance: -; CDR3nt: TGTGCCAGCAGCCCCACCGACAGGGATGGAGAGCAGTACTTC; CDR3aa: CASSPTDRDGEQYF
v_gene: TRBV24-1; j_gene: TRBJ2-3; d_gene: TRBD2; abundance: -; CDR3nt: TGTGCCACCAGTGAAACCGGGACTAGCGGGGCAGATACGCAGTATTTT; CDR3aa: CATSETGTSGADTQYF
v_gene: TRBV28; j_gene: TRBJ2-3; d_gene: -; abundance: -; CDR3nt: TGTGCCAGCAGTTTCTCGGACTATCAAACTCAGCGGCCTCCAGATACGCAGTATTTT; CDR3aa: CASSFSDYQTQRPPDTQYF
v_gene: TRBV28; j_gene: TRBJ1-2; d_gene: -; abundance: -; CDR3nt: TGTGCCAGCAGGACTGGGGGGGGGACAAGTGTTCTGGGCTACACCTTC; CDR3aa: CASRTGGGTSVLGYTF
v_gene: TRBV7-3; j_gene: TRBJ2-1; d_gene: TRBD2; abundance: -; CDR3nt: TGTGCCAGCAGCTTAGTTGCGGGAGTGGGGGTGGGTGAGCAGTTCTTC; CDR3aa: CASSLVAGVGVGEQFF
v_gene: TRBV27; j_gene: TRBJ2-1; d_gene: -; abundance: -; CDR3nt: TGTGCCAGCAGTTTGGCGGGGTTCTCCTACAATGAGCAGTTCTTC; CDR3aa: CASSLAGFSYNEQFF
v_gene: TRBV9; j_gene: TRBJ2-7; d_gene: TRBD1; abundance: -; CDR3nt: TGTGCCAGCAGCGAGAGGCCCGGACAGGTCACCTACGAGCAGTACTTC; CDR3aa: CASSERPGQVTYEQYF
v_gene: TRBV30; j_gene: TRBJ2-2; d_gene: -; abundance: -; CDR3nt: TGTGCCTGGAGTCGCTGGGGGCAATCGAACACCGGGGAGCTGTTTTTT; CDR3aa: CAWSRWGQSNTGELFF
v_gene: TRBV7-9; j_gene: TRBJ1-5; d_gene: -; abundance: -; CDR3nt: TGTGCCAGCTCGGGGGTTAACAGCAATCAGCCCCAGCATTTT; CDR3aa: CASSGVNSNQPQHF